Shown below are 17 T cell receptor beta chains from a single sample sequenced in a study of low-dose radiotherapy and immunotherapy resistance in tumors. With TRAV- and TRBV-specific primers, first-strand cDNA was made, covering the alpha and beta chains. TCRs underwent 20 PCR cycles of amplification with a constant-region primer and V-primer adapter. Via MiXCR, TCRdb re-called the reads, giving one row per CDR3 protein. The sample records approximately 7,300 distinct CDR3 sequences, 84% being singletons. The receptors come from a human donor with advanced metastatic prostate, ovarian, gallbladder or colorectal cancer (not recorded which). This table probably holds off-target reads from a library built for another chain.

V and J are TRBV19 and TRBJ1-5; 11 bases line up with TRBD1. The junction had 7 bases not matched to a gene; V was cut back by 3 bases and J by 9 bases. The CDR3 extends over 15 amino acids. Germline CDR1 reads LNHDA; CDR2 reads SQIVND (reference sequence). In nucleotides, the CDR3 is TGTGCCAGTAGTATTGGGGGGACAGGGGGGGTGCCCCAGCATTTT. Translation gives CASSIGGTGGVPQHF.

The chain recombines TRBV5-5 with TRBJ2-5; D is perhaps TRBD1 (6 bases). Germline V lookup: CDR1 SGHKS, CDR2 YYEKEE (reference sequence). Deletions cut 1 base from V and 2 bases from J, with 9 bases between. CDR3 size: 14 residues. CDR3 region: CASSLTGTQETQYF. CDR3 DNA sequence: TGTGCCAGCAGCTTGACAGGGACGCAAGAGACCCAGTACTTC.

This chain connects TRBV29-1 to TRBJ2-7; D possibly corresponds to TRBD1 (6 bases). The CDR3 has 13 residues. The V end lost 2 bases, the J end lost 0 bases, and 8 bases lay between the germline ends. Looked up from germline, CDR1 is SQVTM and CDR2 is ANQGSEA. The CDR3 spells CSVELDSSYEQYF. CDR3 DNA: TGCAGCGTTGAACTGGACAGCTCCTACGAGCAGTACTTC.

The chain uses TRBV5-1 and TRBJ1-1, with D possibly matching TRBD1 (5 bases). Germline lookup yields CDR1 SGHRS and CDR2 YFSETQ. This CDR3 contains 14 residues. V lost 3 bases and J 1 base, leaving 10 bases between the germline ends. The CDR3 DNA is TGCGCCAGCAGCTCGGGGCGGACGAACACTGAAGCTTTCTTT. It codes for CASSSGRTNTEAFF.

The chain is built from TRBV5-5 and TRBJ2-2; 7 nucleotides align to TRBD1. V dropped 4 bases and J dropped 0; count of bases not matched to a gene: 9. Germline V CDR1 and CDR2: SGHKS, YYEKEE (reference sequence). CDR3 length equals 17 residues. In nucleotides, the CDR3 is TGTGCCAGCAGCCGAGAACAGGGGACCACGAACACCGGGGAGCTGTTTTTT. It translates to CASSREQGTTNTGELFF.

The gene calls are TRBV15 and TRBJ2-1, with a weak D call TRBD1 (6 bases). V was trimmed by 1 base and J by 5 bases, leaving 12 bases between them. This CDR3 region has 15 residues. The germline gives CDR1 LNHNV, CDR2 YYDKDF (reference sequence). CDR3 loop: CATSRGGQTNNEQFF. The CDR3 DNA follows: TGTGCCACCAGCAGAGGTGGACAGACCAACAATGAGCAGTTCTTC.

This chain joins TRBV10-3 and TRBJ1-4; TRBD1 is a possible D gene (5 bases). The CDR3 spans 12 residues. Germline CDR1 ENHRY, CDR2 SYGVKD. Trimming cost V 8 bases and J 1 base, with 5 bases left between them. CDR3: CAIGGTNEKLFF. DNA for the CDR3: TGTGCCATCGGGGGAACTAATGAAAAACTGTTTTTT.

The V call is TRBV14, the J call TRBJ2-5; D is undetermined. CDR3 size: 19 residues. Germline CDR1 and CDR2: SGHDN and FVKESK. With 1 base removed from V and 1 base from J, the gap between germline ends came to 22 bases. CDR3 loop: CASSQGGPGRPKGQETQYF. The CDR3 DNA follows: TGTGCCAGCAGCCAAGGTGGCCCTGGGCGCCCAAAGGGCCAAGAGACCCAGTACTTC. Filled out from reference TRBV14 and TRBJ2-5, the complete variable domain reads EAGVTQFPSHSVIEKGQTVTLRCDPISGHDNLYWYRRVMGKEIKFLLHFVKESKQDESGMPNNRFLAERTGGTYSTLKVQPAELEDSGVYFCASSQGGPGRPKGQETQYFGPGTRLLVL.

The chain employs TRBV2 and TRBJ2-3, with TRBD1 as a possible D gene (5 bases). V lost 7 bases to trimming and J lost 9 bases, with 17 bases between them. Germline CDR1 and CDR2: SNHLY and FYNNEI. CDR3 length equals 13 residues. This chain's CDR3 is CASMRIKDKTQYF. CDR3 DNA sequence: TGTGCCAGCATGAGGATCAAGGACAAGACGCAGTATTTT.

This sequence joins TRBV5-4 and TRBJ1-6; D is possibly TRBD1 (6 bases). This CDR3 spans 16 amino acids. CDR1 and CDR2 (germline): SGHNT, YYREEE (reference sequence). The V end was cut by 4 bases, the J end by 7 bases, with 18 bases between. CDR3 coding DNA: TGTGCCAGCAGCCCGGCACTAGGACAGAGGAATTCACCCCTCCACTTT. Protein sequence: CASSPALGQRNSPLHF.

The chain combines TRBV19 with TRBJ2-7; 10 nucleotides line up with TRBD1. Per the germline V gene, CDR1 is LNHDA and CDR2 is SQIVND (reference sequence). The trim removed 10 bases at V and 2 bases at J, leaving 17 bases unmatched. The CDR3 is 17 amino acids. CDR3: CATRDRGGGRSTYEQYF. For the CDR3, the DNA is TGTGCCACCCGGGACAGGGGAGGGGGACGGTCAACCTACGAGCAGTACTTC.

V gene TRBV6-5 combines with J gene TRBJ2-3; D could derive from TRBD1 or TRBD2 (5 bases each). The length of the CDR3 is 14 residues. In germline, CDR1 is MNHEY, CDR2 SVGAGI. V was trimmed by 0 bases and J by 3 bases, leaving 7 bases between them. CDR3 protein: CASSYSGDTDTQYF. The CDR3 DNA reads as TGTGCCAGCAGTTACTCGGGGGATACAGATACGCAGTATTTT.

This clonotype was seen once. CDR3 amino acids: CANNRDRGTLMGYNEQFF. The CDR3 DNA is TGTGCCAACAACCGGGACAGGGGCACGCTAATGGGCTACAATGAGCAGTTCTTC. The chain joins TRBV2 to TRBJ2-1; 10 bases agree with TRBD1. V shed 10 bases and J 3 bases; nucleotides not matched to a gene: 18. The CDR3 runs to 18 residues. Germline CDR1 reads SNHLY; CDR2 reads FYNNEI.

The genes are TRBV6-8 and TRBJ1-4; D is unresolved. CDR1 is MNHGY, CDR2 SAAAGT, per germline. The CDR3 totals 14 residues. The V end lost 2 bases, the J end lost 10 bases, and 14 bases lay between the germline ends. DNA for the CDR3: TGTGCCAGCAGTTACAGGCCTTCGGTGGGAAAACTGTTTTTT. This gives the protein CASSYRPSVGKLFF.

The gene calls are TRBV15 and TRBJ1-2, with 9 positions matching TRBD1. The CDR3 is made up of 13 amino acids. Per the germline V gene, CDR1 is LNHNV and CDR2 is YYDKDF (reference sequence). Unmatched junction bases numbered 5, after V lost 7 bases and J lost 5 bases. In DNA, the CDR3 is TGTGCCACCAACCAAGACAGGGGGTATGGCTACACCTTC. The encoded protein is CATNQDRGYGYTF.

V usage is TRBV29-1 and J usage is TRBJ2-4, with D perhaps TRBD2 (5 bases). The CDR3 contains 14 residues. Trimming pared 4 bases from V and 3 bases from J, leaving 13 bases between. Germline V gene sequence: CDR1 SQVTM, CDR2 ANQGSEA. The CDR3 region is CSVVGEGFKNIQYF. The CDR3 coding sequence is TGCAGCGTTGTGGGAGAGGGTTTCAAAAACATTCAGTACTTC.

V and J are TRBV6-8 and TRBJ2-3, with a weak D call TRBD2 (5 bases). CDR3 length: 13 residues. V lost 10 bases and J lost 0, with 11 bases in between. Germline V gene sequence: CDR1 MNHGY, CDR2 SAAAGT. CDR3 region: CATKRPSTDTQYF. In DNA, the CDR3 is TGTGCCACCAAGCGGCCTAGCACAGATACGCAGTATTTT.